This T cell receptor (beta chain) derives from a study of control samples from healthy donors and cancer patients. The table came from immunoSEQ multiplex PCR; TCRdb's copy has only in-frame clones and leaves some out. The table includes under 130,000 clones, 83% detected once. The V gene end was trimmed by 2 bases and the J gene end by 13 bases; junction bases not matched to a gene: 10. This CDR3 has 14 residues. CDR1 and CDR2 from the germline V gene are ENHRY and SYGVKD. The rearrangement links TRBV10-3 to TRBJ1-2; 10 nucleotides match TRBD1. Source material: blood. The receptor was derived from a woman aged 45 to 65 in good health. CDR3 bases: TGTGCCATCAGTGAGGTTGGGGGACAGGGGTCAGTCACCTTC. The encoded protein is CAISEVGGQGSVTF.